This T cell receptor beta chain was retrieved from a study of T cells expressing NK-cell markers. Study background: Eight donors were sequenced, seven testing HCMV-seropositive and one testing seronegative. Points from the study as a whole: Researchers report these clonotypes also headed the CD3+CD56-NKG2C+ fraction in a handful of donors.

For this clonotype: Its antigen is unidentified.

Beta-chain TCR cDNA was generated via 5'RACE template switching with UMIs. TCRdb reanalyzed the 5' RACE reads and collapses them to one entry per CDR3 protein, without DNA. This sample's table reports 250,000 to 300,000 distinct CDR3 sequences. Germline CDR1 reads MDHEN; CDR2 reads SYDVKM. This CDR3 contains 12 residues. The sample taken for sequencing was blood T cells: a sorted CD56 or NKG2C T cell subset, CD4+ or CD8+ T cells, or bulk PBMC T cells (not recorded which). The rearrangement joins TRBV28 to TRBJ1-1. The sequence came from a man in his late teens or twenties in good health. The CDR3 reads CASSIVATEAFF.